The 32 T cell receptor beta chains listed next were all sequenced from one sample in a study of cytomegalovirus exposure and HLA in healthy donors (dated by TCRdb to 2017 to 2019). Preparation of the library involved the immunoSEQ multiplex PCR assay. This is the immuneACCESS table as TCRdb keeps it, with only in-frame sequences that have V and J called. A part of the clones is gone; compared with another copy, unresolved V genes explain less than half, and the rest is unexplained. The sample table shows over 200,000 clones, and less than 85% are seen once. Around 5.6% of the sample lies in the top ten. The source material was PBMCs. The receptor set was obtained from a woman under 30 in good health and CMV-seronegative.

The rearrangement joins TRBV18 to TRBJ1-2, with 8 bases matching TRBD1. The CDR3 has 13 residues. CDR1 is KGHSH and CDR2 is LQKENI in the germline V gene. Trimming took 9 bases from V and 2 from J; bases not matched to a gene: 5. The CDR3 reads CASADRANYGYTF. The CDR3 coding sequence is TGTGCCAGTGCGGACAGGGCAAACTATGGCTACACCTTC. Filled out from reference TRBV18 and TRBJ1-2, the complete variable domain reads NAGVMQNPRHLVRRRGQEARLRCSPMKGHSHVYWYRQLPEEGLKFMVYLQKENIIDESGMPKERFSAEFPKEGPSILRIQQVVRGDSAAYFCASADRANYGYTFGSGTRLTVV.

This chain connects TRBV18 to TRBJ1-3; D ambiguous. Per germline, CDR1 KGHSH and CDR2 LQKENI. The CDR3 covers 15 residues. The V end was cut by 0 bases, the J end by 0 bases, with 6 bases between. CDR3 in DNA: TGTGCCAGCTCACCACCACCGGGCTCTGGAAACACCATATATTTT. This sequence encodes CASSPPPGSGNTIYF.

The chain recombines TRBV11-2 with TRBJ2-3; D gene uncertain. The CDR3 length is 13 residues. The germline V and J ends were trimmed by 1 base and 6 bases, with 8 bases remaining between them. Germline-derived CDR1 and CDR2 are SGHAT and FQNNGV. DNA for the CDR3: TGTGCCAGCAGCTTAGGCATTGGGGATACGCAGTATTTT. Translating gives CASSLGIGDTQYF.

This clone has only one observation. This chain links TRBV10-2 with TRBJ2-7; maybe TRBD2 (5 bases). Trimming removed 5 bases from V and 3 bases from J, with 11 bases in between. CDR3 length: 13 residues. Germline V lookup: CDR1 WSHSY, CDR2 SAAADI. CDR3 sequence reads: CASSNQEVYEQYF. The CDR3 DNA is TGCGCCAGCAGTAACCAGGAGGTCTACGAGCAGTACTTC.

The chain recombines TRBV5-6 with TRBJ2-2; 7 bases agree with TRBD1. The CDR3 extends over 16 amino acids. Germline V gives CDR1 SGHDT, CDR2 YYEEEE. V gave up 0 bases and J gave up 4 bases; unmatched junction bases: 6. The CDR3 DNA reads TGTGCCAGCAGCTTGGTAGTACAGGGGATCACCGGGGAGCTGTTTTTT. It encodes CASSLVVQGITGELFF.

The CDR3 DNA follows: TGTGCCAGCAGTACCACTAGCGGGAGAAGGGCCTACGAGCAGTACTTC. This translates into CASSTTSGRRAYEQYF. The chain employs TRBV28 and TRBJ2-7; 11 bases align to TRBD2. Trimming removed 5 bases from V and 2 bases from J; junction bases left unmatched: 8. The germline gives CDR1 MDHEN, CDR2 SYDVKM. The CDR3 covers 16 residues.

DNA of the CDR3: TGTGCCAGCAGCCGGGTAGGACAGCCCCAGCATTTT. Encoded protein: CASSRVGQPQHF. The chain combines TRBV7-6 with TRBJ1-5, with D unclear. Trimming removed 5 bases from V and 7 bases from J, with 9 bases in between. CDR1 is SGHVS and CDR2 is FNYEAQ in the germline V gene. This CDR3 has 12 residues.

The CDR3 DNA reads TGTGCCAGTAGTCTACAGGGGAAGGGACAGCCCCAGCATTTT. This codes for CASSLQGKGQPQHF. The chain links TRBV19 to TRBJ1-5; 7 nucleotides align to TRBD1. The CDR3 spans 14 residues. With 5 bases clipped from V and 7 bases from J, the junction kept 8 bases outside the gene matches. Germline CDR1 is LNHDA and CDR2 is SQIVND (reference sequence).

This CDR3 reads CASNPTALNEKLFF. The CDR3 region has the DNA TGTGCCAGCAATCCGACAGCCCTTAATGAAAAACTGTTTTTT. V and J are TRBV28 and TRBJ1-4; D perhaps matches TRBD1 (5 bases). The CDR3 has 14 amino acids. Germline CDR1 is MDHEN and CDR2 is SYDVKM. Trimming took off 7 bases at V and 4 bases at J, with 13 bases between the two ends.

This clone was seen only once. The V call is TRBV2, the J call TRBJ1-2; tentative D call: TRBD1 (5 bases). The CDR3 is 15 amino acids. Germline V gene data show CDR1 as SNHLY and CDR2 as FYNNEI. V was shortened by 4 bases and J by 7 bases, with 19 bases between the two germline ends. CDR3 bases: TGTGCCAGCAGTGGGACGGGGCCATCGAGGTTTGGCTACACCTTC. Translating it yields CASSGTGPSRFGYTF.

The chain combines TRBV18 with TRBJ1-5; TRBD1 is a possible D gene (5 bases). V was pared by 3 bases and J by 5 bases, with 8 bases between. The CDR3 runs 13 residues. CDR1 and CDR2 (germline): KGHSH, LQKENI. CDR3 amino acids: CASSPDRDQPQHF. The CDR3 DNA reads as TGTGCCAGCTCACCTGACAGAGATCAGCCCCAGCATTTT. Using reference TRBV18 and TRBJ1-5 for the parts outside the CDR3, the full variable domain is NAGVMQNPRHLVRRRGQEARLRCSPMKGHSHVYWYRQLPEEGLKFMVYLQKENIIDESGMPKERFSAEFPKEGPSILRIQQVVRGDSAAYFCASSPDRDQPQHFGDGTRLSIL.

The gene calls are TRBV27 and TRBJ1-2, with D perhaps matching TRBD1 (6 bases). The germline V gene encodes CDR1 MNHEY and CDR2 SMNVEV (reference sequence). CDR3 length equals 13 residues. Between the trimmed V and J ends, which lost 4 bases and 8 bases, there was a span of 14 bases. CDR3 nucleotide sequence: TGTGCCAGCAGTTCCTTTGACAGGAACGGCTACACCTTC. Encoded protein: CASSSFDRNGYTF.

The chain recombines TRBV5-6 with TRBJ2-5; D possibly corresponds to TRBD1 (5 bases). Trimming cost V 1 base and J 2 bases, with 9 bases left between them. Germline CDR1 SGHDT, CDR2 YYEEEE. The CDR3 sequence is 14 residues long. The CDR3 nucleotides are TGTGCCAGCAGCTTGCGTGCAGGGCAAGAGACCCAGTACTTC. Translating gives CASSLRAGQETQYF.

V is TRBV27 and J is TRBJ1-2; 11 nucleotides line up with TRBD1. J lost 4 bases, V lost 1 base, and 8 bases had no gene match. This CDR3 contains 17 residues. The germline V gene has CDR1 MNHEY and CDR2 SMNVEV (reference sequence). The CDR3 DNA sequence: TGTGCCAGCAGTTTATACGGACAGGGGGCATGGAGCTATGGCTACACCTTC. This sequence encodes CASSLYGQGAWSYGYTF.

This chain uses TRBV7-3 with TRBJ1-1; D might be TRBD1 (6 bases). This CDR3 spans 15 amino acids. V shed 3 bases and J shed 6 bases, with 17 bases lying between them. Germline assignment: CDR1 SGHTA and CDR2 FQGTGA. CDR3 loop: CASSLKGGSRAEAFF. CDR3 nucleotide sequence: TGTGCCAGCAGCTTGAAAGGGGGGTCAAGGGCTGAAGCTTTCTTT. The complete variable domain, with remaining parts taken from reference TRBV7-3 and TRBJ1-1, reads GAGVSQTPSNKVTEKGKYVELRCDPISGHTALYWYRQSLGQGPEFLIYFQGTGAADDSGLPNDRFFAVRPEGSVSTLKIQRTERGDSAVYLCASSLKGGSRAEAFFGQGTRLTVV.

As regards this clone: Sequence at one end of the junction differs from germline and may be a read error. The chain joins TRBV7-7 to TRBJ2-5, with 9 positions matching TRBD1. The CDR3 contains 15 residues. Germline lookup yields CDR1 SSHAT and CDR2 FNYEAQ (reference sequence). The CDR3 DNA is TGTGCTAGCAGCTTGGGACAGGGAGCCCAAGAGACCCAGTACTTC. Translation: CASSLGQGAQETQYF.

This sequence joins TRBV5-1 and TRBJ1-2; weak D call: TRBD1 (6 bases). Trimming took 2 bases from V and 5 from J, leaving 10 bases between them. Germline V gene data show CDR1 as SGHRS and CDR2 as YFSETQ. The CDR3 extends over 13 amino acids. The DNA of the CDR3 is TGCGCCAGCAGCTTCGGGGGGCGGTATGGCTACACCTTC. Its translation is CASSFGGRYGYTF.

V and J are TRBV27 and TRBJ2-1; D might be TRBD1 or TRBD2, each matching 6 bases. The CDR3 sequence is 16 residues long. With 1 base removed from V and 3 bases from J, the gap between germline ends came to 13 bases. The V gene's germline CDR1 is MNHEY and CDR2 SMNVEV (reference sequence). CDR3 DNA: TGTGCCAGCAGTTTATACTCAAAGGGGGGCTACAATGAGCAGTTCTTC. Protein: CASSLYSKGGYNEQFF.

The chain recombines TRBV14 with TRBJ1-2, with D possibly being TRBD1 (5 bases). Trimming cost V 4 bases and J 3 bases, with 12 bases left between them. The CDR3 consists of 14 residues. The germline gives CDR1 SGHDN, CDR2 FVKESK. This chain's CDR3 is CASSPGRSDYGYTF. CDR3 nucleotide sequence: TGTGCCAGCAGCCCGGGACGCTCTGACTATGGCTACACCTTC.

This clone was counted only a few times. This rearrangement joins TRBV18 to TRBJ1-4; D gene unclear. V was shortened by 5 bases and J by 8 bases, with 9 bases between the two germline ends. This CDR3 spans 12 amino acids. Germline-derived CDR1 and CDR2 are KGHSH and LQKENI. This CDR3 reads CASSLNREKLFF. In DNA, the CDR3 is TGTGCCAGCTCATTGAACAGAGAAAAACTGTTTTTT. Full variable domain (outside the CDR3, taken from reference TRBV18 and TRBJ1-4): NAGVMQNPRHLVRRRGQEARLRCSPMKGHSHVYWYRQLPEEGLKFMVYLQKENIIDESGMPKERFSAEFPKEGPSILRIQQVVRGDSAAYFCASSLNREKLFFGSGTQLSVL.

This clone was counted many times. The V gene is TRBV7-8, the J gene TRBJ2-7; 9 bases are a match to TRBD2. The germline gives CDR1 SGHVS, CDR2 FQNEAQ. Trimming removed 0 bases from V and 5 bases from J; junction bases left unmatched: 8. The CDR3 is 16 residues long. CDR3 protein: CASSLARGGTVNEQYF. The CDR3 DNA sequence: TGTGCCAGCAGCTTAGCGCGGGGGGGTACGGTGAACGAGCAGTACTTC.

This clone has just a few counts. The chain has TRBV6-5 and TRBJ1-1; D is unclear. Germline CDR1 is MNHEY and CDR2 is SVGAGI. V was pared by 8 bases and J by 1 base, with 8 bases between. The CDR3 is 12 amino acids. The CDR3 loop is CASHRQNTEAFF. CDR3 coding DNA: TGTGCCAGCCATCGACAGAACACTGAAGCTTTCTTT.

J is TRBJ2-1 and V is TRBV4-1; a weak D match, TRBD2 (5 bases). Germline CDR1 reads MGHRA; CDR2 reads YSYEKL. The CDR3 has 15 residues. The V end was cut by 1 base, the J end by 5 bases, with 12 bases between. CDR3 nucleotides: TGCGCCAGCAGCCAAGCGGGAACAGTCAACAATGAGCAGTTCTTC. Encoded protein: CASSQAGTVNNEQFF.

V and J are TRBV27 and TRBJ2-7; no clear D gene. Deletions cut 4 bases from V and 6 bases from J, with 13 bases between. Germline CDR1 is MNHEY and CDR2 is SMNVEV (reference sequence). The CDR3 has 13 amino acids. In DNA, the CDR3 is TGTGCCAGCAGTTCCTCCCCGTGGGGCGAGCAGTACTTC. It encodes CASSSSPWGEQYF.

CDR3 residues: CASSSPLDMNTIYF. CDR3 nucleotides: TGTGCCAGCAGCTCCCCCCTGGACATGAACACCATATATTTT. J is TRBJ1-3 and V is TRBV5-4; TRBD1 is a possible D gene (5 bases). This CDR3 region has 14 residues. Trimming removed 3 bases from V and 7 bases from J, with 14 bases in between. Germline-derived CDR1 and CDR2 are SGHNT and YYREEE (reference sequence). The full variable domain, its missing parts supplied by reference TRBV5-4 and TRBJ1-3, is ETGVTQSPTHLIKTRGQQVTLRCSSQSGHNTVSWYQQALGQGPQFIFQYYREEENGRGNFPPRFSGLQFPNYSSELNVNALELDDSALYLCASSSPLDMNTIYFGEGSWLTVV.

V and J are TRBV11-2 and TRBJ2-7; no clear D. This CDR3 contains 12 residues. Per germline, CDR1 SGHAT and CDR2 FQNNGV. Trimming removed 5 bases at V and 3 bases at J, with 8 bases between. This chain's CDR3 is CASSPDDYEQYF. CDR3 sequence (DNA): TGTGCCAGCAGCCCTGATGACTACGAGCAGTACTTC.

This clone was picked up one time. V and J are TRBV5-6 and TRBJ2-7; D uncertain. This CDR3 spans 14 amino acids. The germline gives CDR1 SGHDT, CDR2 YYEEEE. Trimming stripped 4 bases from V and 0 bases from J, with 11 bases between. The CDR3 sequence: CASSPAPSSYEQYF. DNA of the CDR3: TGTGCCAGCAGCCCGGCGCCTAGCTCCTACGAGCAGTACTTC.

As concerns this clone: Other nucleotide sequences from this sample produce the same CDR3. V is TRBV9 and J is TRBJ1-3; D is ambiguous. Trimming pared 0 bases from V and 3 bases from J, leaving 10 bases between. CDR1 is SGDLS, CDR2 YYNGEE, per germline. The CDR3 extends over 15 amino acids. CDR3 loop: CASSVGAGSGNTIYF. The CDR3, as DNA: TGTGCCAGCAGCGTAGGGGCTGGGAGTGGAAACACCATATATTTT.

In nucleotides, the CDR3 is TGTGCCAGCAGCTTAACGGGAGGGCCGTGGGAGACCCAGTACTTC. Protein sequence: CASSLTGGPWETQYF. The genes are TRBV5-5 and TRBJ2-5; TRBD2 aligns across 8 bases. The germline V gene has CDR1 SGHKS and CDR2 YYEKEE (reference sequence). The CDR3 has 15 amino acids. With V trimmed by 2 bases and J by 5 bases, 8 bases remained unmatched.

The chain combines TRBV7-9 with TRBJ2-7, with D possibly being TRBD1 (6 bases). The CDR3 covers 14 residues. With 5 bases removed from V and 2 bases from J, the gap between germline ends came to 13 bases. Per the germline V gene, CDR1 is SEHNR and CDR2 is FQNEAQ (reference sequence). The CDR3 DNA follows: TGTGCCAGCAGCCAAGGTACAGGGACCTACGAGCAGTACTTC. Translation: CASSQGTGTYEQYF.

A remark on this clone: Other DNA sequences in the same sample also yield this CDR3. This chain links TRBV28 with TRBJ2-7; 12 positions match TRBD2. The germline gives CDR1 MDHEN, CDR2 SYDVKM. The CDR3 contains 15 residues. J lost 2 bases, V lost 6 bases, and 5 bases had no gene match. CDR3 residues: CASSPGLAGTYEQYF. Here the CDR3 DNA reads TGTGCCAGCAGCCCCGGACTAGCGGGAACCTACGAGCAGTACTTC.

The chain joins TRBV5-1 to TRBJ1-1; 9 bases align to TRBD1. CDR3 length: 17 amino acids. V lost 0 bases, J lost 4 bases, and 10 bases stayed unmatched. Germline V gives CDR1 SGHRS, CDR2 YFSETQ. The CDR3: CASSLGGTGLRVTEAFF. The CDR3 DNA is TGCGCCAGCAGCTTGGGCGGGACAGGGCTCCGAGTCACTGAAGCTTTCTTT.